Described below is a single T cell receptor beta chain sequence and its context. The data are from a study of blood T cell repertoires in COVID-19. In the study overall: Samples representing acute and convalescent COVID-19 were sourced from the United States, Italy and Spain. T cells, B-cell-depleted T cells, or PBMCs provided the cDNA or gDNA that served as material.

V was trimmed by 3 bases and J by 3 bases, leaving 3 bases between them. Germline CDR1 reads SGDLS; CDR2 reads YYNGEE. The CDR3 is 11 amino acids. The protocol was immunoSEQ multiplex PCR, while the TCRdb copy is restricted to in-frame clones and leaves out a portion. Among about 130,000 clones, around 79% were seen once, and the ten largest hold less than 5%. The chain links TRBV9 to TRBJ2-5, with D hard to call. The sequence came from a woman in her seventies with COVID-19, enrolled during active disease. Input material: peripheral blood. CDR3 loop: CASSAKETQYF. CDR3 DNA sequence: TGTGCCAGCAGCGCCAAAGAGACCCAGTACTTC.